This TCR beta chain was profiled in a study of T-cell reconstitution after alpha-beta-depleted transplantation in children. Study results and limitations: Reports say that about two months after transplant, the alpha-beta T cells came out of several hundred graft clones that had expanded.

The J segment lost 7 bases and the V segment lost 4 bases, leaving 8 bases of the junction unmatched. The CDR3 sequence is 13 residues long. Germline lookup yields CDR1 SGHKS and CDR2 YYEKEE (reference sequence). As it was prepared, the TCRbeta library received unique molecular identifiers. In TCRdb, the PCR reads were re-called with MiXCR into one record per CDR3 protein. The data contain about 980,000 distinct CDR3 sequences, roughly 29% of them singletons. As to this clonotype: What it binds is not known.

The chain joins TRBV5-5 to TRBJ2-7, with TRBD1 matching 7 bases. The clonotype was recovered from a boy in the first two years of life who had a stem cell transplant for SCID, so the T cells may come from the graft donor. Sequences were derived from PBMCs, mostly from graft donor cells, sampled 360 days after TCRalphabeta/CD19-depleted stem cell transplant. CDR3 amino acids: CASSPLGQVEQYF. The DNA of the CDR3 is TGTGCCAGCAGCCCCCTCGGACAGGTAGAGCAGTACTTC. Complete variable domain (other parts from reference TRBV5-5 and TRBJ2-7): DAGVTQSPTHLIKTRGQQVTLRCSPISGHKSVSWYQQVLGQGPQFIFQYYEKEERGRGNFPDRFSARQFPNYSSELNVNALLLGDSALYLCASSPLGQVEQYFGPGTRLTVT.